The next 26 T cell receptor beta chains were all read from a single sample in a study of T cell responses to AZD1222 COVID-19 vaccine. Method: immunoSEQ multiplex PCR; TCRdb's copy keeps in-frame clones and lacks some. Here the sample spans roughly 120,000 clones, around 90% being singletons. The sample in question was peripheral blood, obtained on day 0 of AZD1222 vaccination. These receptors were collected from an adult in good health.

The chain combines TRBV29-1 with TRBJ2-7; TRBD2 aligns across 12 bases. With 4 bases clipped from V and 7 bases from J, the junction kept 11 bases outside the gene matches. CDR1 and CDR2 (germline): SQVTM, ANQGSEA. This CDR3 has 15 residues. DNA for the CDR3: TGCAGCGTTGCCGTCTTGACTAGCGGGAGTCGTGAGCAGTACTTC. Amino acid sequence: CSVAVLTSGSREQYF.

The V gene is TRBV9, the J gene TRBJ2-5; D unresolved. Germline V lookup: CDR1 SGDLS, CDR2 YYNGEE. V was pared by 4 bases and J by 5 bases, with 18 bases between. CDR3 length: 15 amino acids. Here the CDR3 DNA reads TGTGCCAGCAGCTCCCGATTTGGGGAACGGGAGACCCAGTACTTC. Encoded protein: CASSSRFGERETQYF.

The chain employs TRBV28 and TRBJ1-2; TRBD1 is a possible D gene (5 bases). V shed 6 bases and J shed 8 bases, with 13 bases lying between them. Looked up from germline, CDR1 is MDHEN and CDR2 is SYDVKM. The CDR3 sequence is 12 residues long. In DNA form, the CDR3 reads TGTGCCAGCAGACGCCAGGGATACGGCTACACCTTC. Protein product: CASRRQGYGYTF.

The chain joins TRBV2 to TRBJ2-1; TRBD2 is a possible D gene (6 bases). V shed 4 bases and J shed 4 bases, with 11 bases lying between them. This CDR3 is 14 amino acids long. The germline CDR1 and CDR2 sequences are SNHLY and FYNNEI. The CDR3 nucleotides are TGTGCCAGCAGTGCGGGACTCGTATACAATGAGCAGTTCTTC. Its translation is CASSAGLVYNEQFF.

The chain recombines TRBV7-2 with TRBJ1-5; D might be TRBD1 (5 bases). Germline CDR1 SGHTA, CDR2 FQGNSA. V was clipped by 1 base and J by 5 bases, with 15 bases between them. This CDR3 is built from 16 residues. The CDR3 here is CASSLVGGGGYQPQHF. Here the CDR3 DNA reads TGTGCCAGCAGCTTAGTGGGCGGGGGAGGTTATCAGCCCCAGCATTTT.

This CDR3 reads CASSLGQPDGSYNSPLHF. CDR3 sequence (DNA): TGTGCCAGCAGTCTAGGACAGCCGGACGGATCCTATAATTCACCCCTCCACTTT. The chain links TRBV6-6 to TRBJ1-6; D may be TRBD1 (6 bases). Germline assignment: CDR1 MNHNY and CDR2 SVGAGI (reference sequence). Trimming removed 5 bases from V and 1 base from J, with 18 bases in between. This CDR3 contains 18 residues.

The chain links TRBV24-1 to TRBJ2-5; TRBD2 might be the D (6 bases). The V and J ends lost 3 bases and 5 bases respectively, with 15 bases between them. Germline V gives CDR1 KGHDR, CDR2 SFDVKD. The CDR3 consists of 15 residues. The CDR3 coding sequence is TGTGCCACCAGTGATCCCGGGACTCCCAGCGAGACCCAGTACTTC. Protein product: CATSDPGTPSETQYF.

The chain employs TRBV28 and TRBJ1-1, with D possibly being TRBD1 (5 bases). The CDR3 loop spans 13 amino acids. Deletions cut 8 bases from V and 1 base from J, with 11 bases between. Germline V gene lookup returns CDR1 MDHEN and CDR2 SYDVKM. CDR3 region: CASRIGGNTEAFF. CDR3 sequence (DNA): TGTGCCAGCCGGATCGGGGGGAACACTGAAGCTTTCTTT.

This sequence joins TRBV7-2 and TRBJ2-2; the D is unclear. The CDR3 length is 13 residues. Germline values: CDR1 SGHTA, CDR2 FQGNSA. The V end was cut by 11 bases, the J end by 2 bases, with 12 bases between. CDR3 in DNA: TGTGCCGGGGTGGCACAAAACACCGGGGAGCTGTTTTTT. Its translation is CAGVAQNTGELFF.

The chain employs TRBV6-5 and TRBJ2-3; TRBD2 agrees at 8 bases. Per germline, CDR1 MNHEY and CDR2 SVGAGI. V gave up 6 bases and J gave up 2 bases; unmatched junction bases: 7. The CDR3 runs 15 residues. The CDR3 loop is CASRGAGGPTDTQYF. CDR3 in DNA: TGTGCCAGCAGAGGGGCGGGAGGCCCCACAGATACGCAGTATTTT.

The chain couples TRBV4-2 to TRBJ1-2; 8 positions agree with TRBD1. Germline CDR1 LGHNA, CDR2 YNFKEQ. Trimming cost V 2 bases and J 8 bases; bases outside gene matches: 10. This CDR3 spans 15 amino acids. The CDR3: CASSQPRSRGQGYTF. The CDR3 DNA reads as TGTGCCAGCAGCCAACCCCGTTCCAGGGGGCAAGGCTACACCTTC.

This chain uses TRBV11-2 with TRBJ1-1; D is unresolved. V shed 0 bases and J shed 7 bases, with 9 bases lying between them. Germline values: CDR1 SGHAT, CDR2 FQNNGV. The CDR3 length is 13 residues. CDR3 amino acids: CASSLEVVNEAFF. In nucleotides, the CDR3 is TGTGCCAGCAGCTTAGAGGTAGTAAATGAAGCTTTCTTT.

V is TRBV12-3 or TRBV12-4 and J is TRBJ1-1; no clear D. V lost 3 bases and J 1 base, leaving 6 bases between the germline ends. This CDR3 comprises 13 residues. CDR3 coding DNA: TGTGCCAGCAGTTTCGGAAGGAACACTGAAGCTTTCTTT. Protein sequence: CASSFGRNTEAFF.

The genes are TRBV5-4 and TRBJ1-4; TRBD1 matches 8 bases. From germline, CDR1 is SGHNT and CDR2 YYREEE (reference sequence). Trimming cost V 0 bases and J 8 bases; bases outside gene matches: 6. CDR3 length: 15 amino acids. Here the CDR3 DNA reads TGTGCCAGCAGCTTGGGGGCAGGGGGCGCGGAAAAACTGTTTTTT. It yields the protein CASSLGAGGAEKLFF.

The gene calls are TRBV30 and TRBJ2-7, with 9 nucleotides matching TRBD1. Trimming cost V 8 bases and J 0 bases; bases outside gene matches: 5. CDR1 is GTSNPN and CDR2 is SVGIG in the germline V gene (reference sequence). This CDR3 spans 13 amino acids. The CDR3 sequence: CALRDRASYEQYF. The CDR3 DNA reads as TGTGCCCTCCGGGACAGGGCCTCCTACGAGCAGTACTTC.

The chain combines TRBV19 with TRBJ2-5, with TRBD1 identical over 8 bases. Germline V lookup: CDR1 LNHDA, CDR2 SQIVND (reference sequence). J lost 2 bases, V lost 4 bases, and 12 bases had no gene match. The CDR3 sequence is 17 residues long. The CDR3, as DNA: TGTGCCAGTAGTAGTATTTTTTGGACAGGGAGTCAAGAGACCCAGTACTTC. Residues: CASSSIFWTGSQETQYF. Together with reference TRBV19 and TRBJ2-5, the CDR3 gives the full variable domain: DGGITQSPKYLFRKEGQNVTLSCEQNLNHDAMYWYRQDPGQGLRLIYYSQIVNDFQKGDIAEGYSVSREKKESFPLTVTSAQKNPTAFYLCASSSIFWTGSQETQYFGPGTRLLVL.

The chain employs TRBV20-1 and TRBJ1-2; possibly TRBD1 for D (5 bases). Deletions cut 3 bases from V and 4 bases from J, with 9 bases between. Germline V lookup: CDR1 DFQATT, CDR2 SNEGSKA (reference sequence). The length of the CDR3 is 12 residues. CDR3 nucleotides: TGCAGTGCTAGTCGACAGCTCTATGGCTACACCTTC. Amino acids: CSASRQLYGYTF.

The chain is built from TRBV19 and TRBJ2-2; 9 nucleotides line up with TRBD2. Germline V lookup: CDR1 LNHDA, CDR2 SQIVND (reference sequence). V gave up 5 bases and J gave up 0 bases; unmatched junction bases: 4. The length of the CDR3 is 16 residues. CDR3 in amino acids: CASSFASGTNTGELFF. The CDR3 DNA follows: TGTGCCAGTAGTTTTGCTAGCGGGACGAACACCGGGGAGCTGTTTTTT. Supplemented by reference TRBV19 and TRBJ2-2, the full variable domain reads DGGITQSPKYLFRKEGQNVTLSCEQNLNHDAMYWYRQDPGQGLRLIYYSQIVNDFQKGDIAEGYSVSREKKESFPLTVTSAQKNPTAFYLCASSFASGTNTGELFFGEGSRLTVL.

The chain couples TRBV28 to TRBJ2-7, with D perhaps TRBD1 or TRBD2 (5 bases each). This CDR3 spans 15 amino acids. V was pared by 4 bases and J by 2 bases, with 15 bases between. Germline CDR1 MDHEN, CDR2 SYDVKM. CDR3 DNA sequence: TGTGCCAGCAGTTCCCGAGAGCCGGGGCCCTACGAGCAGTACTTC. Its translation is CASSSREPGPYEQYF.

The rearrangement joins TRBV15 to TRBJ1-2; 9 nucleotides line up with TRBD1. Germline V lookup: CDR1 LNHNV, CDR2 YYDKDF (reference sequence). CDR3 length: 15 residues. J lost 3 bases, V lost 1 base, and 3 bases had no gene match. This CDR3 reads CATSRVRTGDYGYTF. In nucleotides, the CDR3 is TGTGCCACCAGCAGAGTTCGGACAGGGGACTATGGCTACACCTTC.

This clone appeared once. The V gene is TRBV30, the J gene TRBJ1-5, with TRBD1 identical over 7 bases. Germline assignment: CDR1 GTSNPN and CDR2 SVGIG (reference sequence). J lost 4 bases, V lost 3 bases, and 9 bases had no gene match. The CDR3 contains 15 residues. CDR3 loop: CAWRRGQGGNQPQHF. Here the CDR3 DNA reads TGTGCCTGGAGAAGGGGGCAGGGAGGAAATCAGCCCCAGCATTTT.

This chain connects TRBV13 to TRBJ2-1; 7 nucleotides line up with TRBD2. This CDR3 spans 19 amino acids. J lost 0 bases, V lost 3 bases, and 14 bases had no gene match. Looked up from germline, CDR1 is PRHDT and CDR2 is FYEKMQ (reference sequence). The CDR3 is CASSFRPPTLAVSYNEQFF. CDR3 bases: TGTGCCAGCAGCTTCCGACCCCCGACCCTAGCGGTCTCCTACAATGAGCAGTTCTTC.

This rearrangement joins TRBV3-1 (or the pseudogene TRBV3-2) to TRBJ2-3, with TRBD2 matching 13 bases. Germline V CDR1 and CDR2: LGHDT, YNNKEL (reference sequence). The CDR3 is made up of 16 amino acids. The ends lost 4 bases at V and 1 base at J; junction bases unmatched: 2. The CDR3, as DNA: TGTGCCAGCAGCCGGACTAGCGGGAGTGGCACAGATACGCAGTATTTT. This sequence encodes CASSRTSGSGTDTQYF.

The rearrangement links TRBV15 to TRBJ1-1, with TRBD1 matching over 8 bases. Unmatched junction bases numbered 7, after V lost 1 base and J lost 0 bases. This CDR3 contains 17 residues. Per germline, CDR1 LNHNV and CDR2 YYDKDF (reference sequence). CDR3 sequence reads: CATSRGLTGDLNTEAFF. The CDR3, as DNA: TGTGCCACCAGCAGAGGATTGACAGGGGATCTGAACACTGAAGCTTTCTTT.

This rearrangement joins TRBV7-9 to TRBJ2-1; the D gene is possibly TRBD2 (6 bases). Germline V gene sequence: CDR1 SEHNR, CDR2 FQNEAQ (reference sequence). The CDR3 totals 14 residues. Trimming stripped 1 base from V and 7 bases from J, with 11 bases between. CDR3 sequence reads: CASSLGDSRNEQFF. CDR3 in DNA: TGTGCCAGCAGCTTAGGGGACTCTAGGAATGAGCAGTTCTTC. Combining the CDR3 with reference TRBV7-9 and TRBJ2-1 gives the whole variable domain DTGVSQNPRHKITKRGQNVTFRCDPISEHNRLYWYRQTLGQGPEFLTYFQNEAQLEKSRLLSDRFSAERPKGSFSTLEIQRTEQGDSAMYLCASSLGDSRNEQFFGPGTRLTVL.

V gene TRBV4-1 combines with J gene TRBJ2-1; 15 positions agree with TRBD2. Germline CDR1 reads MGHRA; CDR2 reads YSYEKL. The V and J ends lost 1 base and 0 bases, in that order; junction bases with no gene match: 7. There are 20 residues in the CDR3. The CDR3 loop reads CASSQVGLAGGPSSYNEQFF. In DNA, the CDR3 is TGCGCCAGCAGCCAAGTTGGACTAGCGGGAGGGCCGAGCTCCTACAATGAGCAGTTCTTC.